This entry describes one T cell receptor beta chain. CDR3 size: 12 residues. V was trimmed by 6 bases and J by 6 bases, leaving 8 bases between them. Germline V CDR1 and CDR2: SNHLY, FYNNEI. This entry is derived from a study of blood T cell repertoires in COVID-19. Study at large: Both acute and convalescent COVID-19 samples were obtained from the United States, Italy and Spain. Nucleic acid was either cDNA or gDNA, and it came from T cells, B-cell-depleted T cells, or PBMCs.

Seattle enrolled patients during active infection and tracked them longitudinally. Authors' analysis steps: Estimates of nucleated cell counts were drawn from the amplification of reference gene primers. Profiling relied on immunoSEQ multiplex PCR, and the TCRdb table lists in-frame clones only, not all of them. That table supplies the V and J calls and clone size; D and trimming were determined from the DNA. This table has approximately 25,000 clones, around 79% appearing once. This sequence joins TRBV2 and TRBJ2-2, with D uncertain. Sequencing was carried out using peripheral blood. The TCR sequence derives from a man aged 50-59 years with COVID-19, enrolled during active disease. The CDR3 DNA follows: TGTGCCAGCAGGGGTCAGGCCGGGGAGCTGTTTTTT. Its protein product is CASRGQAGELFF.